This record looks at one TCR beta chain sequence and its context. The target antigen is unknown. Both 60 Vbeta primers and 13 Jbeta primers went into the PCR. Measured with immunoSEQ multiplex PCR; TCRdb has only the in-frame clones, and not every one. The sample lists roughly 170,000 clones, approximately 80% occurring once. V lost 2 bases, J lost 3 bases, and 13 bases lay in between. Germline V gene sequence: CDR1 SGHRS, CDR2 YFSETQ. CDR3 length equals 15 residues. This sample is drawn from a study of cytomegalovirus exposure and HLA in healthy donors. Study-level results: Clonal expansion was found to be greater in HLA-associated TCR beta chains than in equally common others in a later analysis.

Material for sequencing was PBMCs. The chain has TRBV5-1 and TRBJ2-3; D possibly corresponds to TRBD2 (5 bases). This clonotype originated in a young woman in good health and CMV-seronegative. The DNA for the CDR3 is TGCGCCAGCAGCTTAGGAGGATATGGGACAGATACGCAGTATTTT. It yields the protein CASSLGGYGTDTQYF.